The clone carrying this TCR beta chain was recorded a few times. As yet, its antigen is unknown. The data were obtained in a study of T cell repertoires in cytomegalovirus infection. Study details: The authors used CMV epitopes that were HLA-C-restricted (recently identified) and HLA-B-restricted (well studied). Based on public TCR beta signatures, there were indications of CMV infection and of a matching HLA type.

Trimming removed 7 bases from V and 3 bases from J, with 16 bases in between. Germline assignment: CDR1 SGHTA and CDR2 FQGNSA. The CDR3 is 14 amino acids. Findings and caveats of the study: HLA-C-restricted CMV clonotypes gave the most frequent clonotype in two of eight donors. Cumulative frequency of public TCR beta families picked out carriers of CMV plus the relevant HLA.

MiXCR was run by TCRdb on the reads, yielding one entry per CDR3 protein. The sample has some 500,000 distinct CDR3 sequences, just under 40% seen once. Material: cultured PBMCs, obtained from culture after CMV antigen stimulation. The chain combines TRBV7-2 with TRBJ2-7; D tentatively fits TRBD1 or TRBD2 (6 bases each). This sequence originates from a human donor in good health (CMV status not recorded). Some clones in this sample may be carry-over from other donors' samples. CDR3 protein: CASTEGGNNYEQYF. CDR3 nucleotide sequence: TGTGCCAGCACCGAAGGGGGGAATAACTACGAGCAGTACTTC. Full variable domain (rest looked up from reference TRBV7-2 and TRBJ2-7): GAGVSQSPSNKVTEKGKDVELRCDPISGHTALYWYRQSLGQGLEFLIYFQGNSAPDKSGLPSDRFSAERTGGSVSTLTIQRTQQEDSAVYLCASTEGGNNYEQYFGPGTRLTVT.